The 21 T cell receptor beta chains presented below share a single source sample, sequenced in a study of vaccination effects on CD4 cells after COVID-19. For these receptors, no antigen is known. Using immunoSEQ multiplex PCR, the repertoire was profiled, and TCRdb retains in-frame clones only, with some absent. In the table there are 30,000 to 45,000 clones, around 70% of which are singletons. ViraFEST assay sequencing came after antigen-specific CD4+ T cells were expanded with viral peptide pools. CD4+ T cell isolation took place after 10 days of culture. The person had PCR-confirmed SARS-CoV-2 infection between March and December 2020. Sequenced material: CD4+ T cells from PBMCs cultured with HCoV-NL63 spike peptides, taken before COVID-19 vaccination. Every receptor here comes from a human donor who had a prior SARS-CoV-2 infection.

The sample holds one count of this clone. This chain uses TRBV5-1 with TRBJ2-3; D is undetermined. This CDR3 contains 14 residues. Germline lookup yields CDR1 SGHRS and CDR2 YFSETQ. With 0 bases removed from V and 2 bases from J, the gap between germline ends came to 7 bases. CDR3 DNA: TGCGCCAGCAGCTTGGAGTCCCACACAGATACGCAGTATTTT. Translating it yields CASSLESHTDTQYF.

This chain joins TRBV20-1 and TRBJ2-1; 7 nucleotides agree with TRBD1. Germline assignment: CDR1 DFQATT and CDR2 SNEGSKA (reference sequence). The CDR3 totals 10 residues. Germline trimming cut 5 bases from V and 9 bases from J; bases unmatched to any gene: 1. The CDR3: CSADRAEQFF. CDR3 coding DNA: TGCAGTGCTGACAGGGCTGAGCAGTTCTTC.

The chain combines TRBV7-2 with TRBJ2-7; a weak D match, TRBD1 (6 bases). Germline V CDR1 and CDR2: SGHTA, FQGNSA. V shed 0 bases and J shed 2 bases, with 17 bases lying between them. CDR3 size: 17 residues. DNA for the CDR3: TGTGCCAGCAGCTTAGCGCATGTGTTACAGGGAACCTACGAGCAGTACTTC. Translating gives CASSLAHVLQGTYEQYF.

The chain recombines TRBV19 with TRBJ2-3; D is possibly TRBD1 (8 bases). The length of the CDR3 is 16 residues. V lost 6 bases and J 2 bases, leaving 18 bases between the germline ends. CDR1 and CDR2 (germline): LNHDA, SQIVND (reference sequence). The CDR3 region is CASRDRVRGNTDTQYF. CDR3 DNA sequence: TGTGCCAGTAGGGACAGGGTGCGGGGGAACACAGATACGCAGTATTTT.

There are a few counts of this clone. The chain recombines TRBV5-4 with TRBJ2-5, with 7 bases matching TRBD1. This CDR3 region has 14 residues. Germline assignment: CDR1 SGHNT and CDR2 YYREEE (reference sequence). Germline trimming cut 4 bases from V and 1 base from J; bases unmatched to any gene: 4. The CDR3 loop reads CASSTGQIQETQYF. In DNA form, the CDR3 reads TGTGCCAGCAGCACGGGACAGATCCAAGAGACCCAGTACTTC.

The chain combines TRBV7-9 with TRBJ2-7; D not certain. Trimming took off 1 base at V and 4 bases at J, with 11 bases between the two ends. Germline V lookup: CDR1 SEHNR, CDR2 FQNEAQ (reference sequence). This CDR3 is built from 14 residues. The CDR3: CASSLGGLGYEQYF. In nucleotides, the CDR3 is TGTGCCAGCAGCTTAGGGGGTTTAGGATACGAGCAGTACTTC.

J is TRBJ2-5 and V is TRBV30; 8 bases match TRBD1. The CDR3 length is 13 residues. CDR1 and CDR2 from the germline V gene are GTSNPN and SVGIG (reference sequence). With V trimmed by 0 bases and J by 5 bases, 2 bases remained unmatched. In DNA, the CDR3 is TGTGCCTGGAGTGTCAGGGGGCGGGAGACCCAGTACTTC. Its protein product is CAWSVRGRETQYF. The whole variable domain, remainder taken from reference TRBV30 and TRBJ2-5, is SQTIHQWPATLVQPVGSPLSLECTVEGTSNPNLYWYRQAAGRGLQLLFYSVGIGQISSEVPQNLSASRPQDRQFILSSKKLLLSDSGFYLCAWSVRGRETQYFGPGTRLLVL.

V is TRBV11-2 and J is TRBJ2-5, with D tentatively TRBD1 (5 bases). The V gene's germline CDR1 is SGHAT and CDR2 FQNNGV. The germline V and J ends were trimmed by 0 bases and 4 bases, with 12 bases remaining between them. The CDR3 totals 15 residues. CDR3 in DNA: TGTGCCAGCAGCTTAGATGGGCAGGGTTCAGAGACCCAGTACTTC. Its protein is CASSLDGQGSETQYF.

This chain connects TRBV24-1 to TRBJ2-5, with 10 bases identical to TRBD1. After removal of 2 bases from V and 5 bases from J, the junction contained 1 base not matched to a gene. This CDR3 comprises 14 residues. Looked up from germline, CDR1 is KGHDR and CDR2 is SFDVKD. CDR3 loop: CATSDSDRGETQYF. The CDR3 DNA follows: TGTGCCACCAGTGATTCGGACAGGGGGGAGACCCAGTACTTC.

The CDR3 loop is CASSKTIDSSSYNSPLHF. DNA of the CDR3: TGTGCCAGCAGCAAAACCATAGACAGCAGCTCCTATAATTCACCCCTCCACTTT. The chain joins TRBV21-1 to TRBJ1-6; TRBD1 is the table's D call, not checked against the DNA. TRBV21-1 is recorded as a pseudogene. The CDR3 extends over 18 amino acids.

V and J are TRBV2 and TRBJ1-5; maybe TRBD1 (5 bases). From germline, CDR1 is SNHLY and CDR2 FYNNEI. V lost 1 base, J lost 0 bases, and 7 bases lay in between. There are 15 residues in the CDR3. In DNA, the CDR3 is TGTGCCAGCAGTGAAGGCAGGGCTAGCAATCAGCCCCAGCATTTT. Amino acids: CASSEGRASNQPQHF.

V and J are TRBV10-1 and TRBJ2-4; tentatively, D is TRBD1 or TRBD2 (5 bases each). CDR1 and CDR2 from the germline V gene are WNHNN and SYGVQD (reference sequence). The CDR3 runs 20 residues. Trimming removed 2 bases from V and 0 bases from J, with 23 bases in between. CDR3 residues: CASSEGGPESAKIAKNIQYF. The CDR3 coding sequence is TGCGCCAGCAGTGAGGGGGGTCCCGAATCGGCGAAAATAGCCAAAAACATTCAGTACTTC.

DNA of the CDR3: TGTGCCAGCAGTGCTGCGGGACAGGTGGGTCTGGGGCAGTACTTC. Protein product: CASSAAGQVGLGQYF. The chain recombines TRBV2 with TRBJ2-7; TRBD1 matches at 8 bases. The CDR3 is 15 residues long. Germline assignment: CDR1 SNHLY and CDR2 FYNNEI. The V gene end was trimmed by 4 bases and the J gene end by 9 bases; junction bases not matched to a gene: 14.

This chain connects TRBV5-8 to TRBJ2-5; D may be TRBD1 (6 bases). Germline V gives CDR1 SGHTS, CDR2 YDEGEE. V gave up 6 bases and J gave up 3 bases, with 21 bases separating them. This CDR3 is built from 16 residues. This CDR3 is CASTIGTRGREETQYF. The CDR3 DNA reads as TGTGCCAGCACGATCGGTACCAGGGGAAGGGAAGAGACCCAGTACTTC.

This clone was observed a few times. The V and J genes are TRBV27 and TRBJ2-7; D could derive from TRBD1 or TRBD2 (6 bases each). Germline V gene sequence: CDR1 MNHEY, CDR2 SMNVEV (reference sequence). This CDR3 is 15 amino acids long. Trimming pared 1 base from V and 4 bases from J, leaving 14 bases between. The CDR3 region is CASSLFQGRRYEQYF. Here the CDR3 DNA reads TGTGCCAGCAGTTTATTTCAGGGGAGGAGGTACGAGCAGTACTTC.

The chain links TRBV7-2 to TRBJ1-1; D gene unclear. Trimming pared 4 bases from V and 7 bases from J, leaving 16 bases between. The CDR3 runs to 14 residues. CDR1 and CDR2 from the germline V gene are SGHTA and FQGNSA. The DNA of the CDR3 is TGTGCCAGCAGCTCAGTTGGGAGACCTATTGAAGCTTTCTTT. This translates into CASSSVGRPIEAFF.

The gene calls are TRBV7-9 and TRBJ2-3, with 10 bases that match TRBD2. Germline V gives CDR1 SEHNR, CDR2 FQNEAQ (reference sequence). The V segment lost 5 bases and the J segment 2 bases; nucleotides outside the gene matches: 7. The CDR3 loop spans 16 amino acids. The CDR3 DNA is TGTGCCAGCAGCCCCAGGGGACTAGCGAACACAGATACGCAGTATTTT. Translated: CASSPRGLANTDTQYF.

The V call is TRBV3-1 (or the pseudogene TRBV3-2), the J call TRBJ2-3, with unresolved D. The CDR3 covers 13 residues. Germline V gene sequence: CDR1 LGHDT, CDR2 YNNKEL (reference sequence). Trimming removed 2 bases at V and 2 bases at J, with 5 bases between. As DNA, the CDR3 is TGTGCCAGCAGCCAACTCCTCACAGATACGCAGTATTTT. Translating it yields CASSQLLTDTQYF.

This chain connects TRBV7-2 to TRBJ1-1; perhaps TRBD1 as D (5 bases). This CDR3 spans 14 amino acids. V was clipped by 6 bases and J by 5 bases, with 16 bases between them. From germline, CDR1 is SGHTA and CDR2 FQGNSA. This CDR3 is CASRERDGRTEAFF. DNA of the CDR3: TGTGCCAGCAGGGAGCGGGACGGGCGAACTGAAGCTTTCTTT. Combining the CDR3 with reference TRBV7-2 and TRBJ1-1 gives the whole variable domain GAGVSQSPSNKVTEKGKDVELRCDPISGHTALYWYRQSLGQGLEFLIYFQGNSAPDKSGLPSDRFSAERTGGSVSTLTIQRTQQEDSAVYLCASRERDGRTEAFFGQGTRLTVV.

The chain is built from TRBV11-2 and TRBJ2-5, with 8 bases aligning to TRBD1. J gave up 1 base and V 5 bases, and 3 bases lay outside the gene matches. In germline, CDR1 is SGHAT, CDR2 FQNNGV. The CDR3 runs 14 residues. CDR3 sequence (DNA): TGTGCCAGCAGCCAGGACAGGGTCCAAGAGACCCAGTACTTC. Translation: CASSQDRVQETQYF. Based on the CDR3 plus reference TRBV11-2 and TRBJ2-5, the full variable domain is EAGVAQSPRYKIIEKRQSVAFWCNPISGHATLYWYQQILGQGPKLLIQFQNNGVVDDSQLPKDRFSAERLKGVDSTLKIQPAKLEDSAVYLCASSQDRVQETQYFGPGTRLLVL.

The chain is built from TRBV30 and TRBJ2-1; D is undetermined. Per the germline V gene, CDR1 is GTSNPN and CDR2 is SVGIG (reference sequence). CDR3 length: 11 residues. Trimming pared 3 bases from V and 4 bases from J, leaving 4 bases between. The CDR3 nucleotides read TGTGCCTGGAGCTTTTACAATGAGCAGTTCTTC. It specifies CAWSFYNEQFF. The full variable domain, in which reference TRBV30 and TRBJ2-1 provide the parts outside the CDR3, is SQTIHQWPATLVQPVGSPLSLECTVEGTSNPNLYWYRQAAGRGLQLLFYSVGIGQISSEVPQNLSASRPQDRQFILSSKKLLLSDSGFYLCAWSFYNEQFFGPGTRLTVL.